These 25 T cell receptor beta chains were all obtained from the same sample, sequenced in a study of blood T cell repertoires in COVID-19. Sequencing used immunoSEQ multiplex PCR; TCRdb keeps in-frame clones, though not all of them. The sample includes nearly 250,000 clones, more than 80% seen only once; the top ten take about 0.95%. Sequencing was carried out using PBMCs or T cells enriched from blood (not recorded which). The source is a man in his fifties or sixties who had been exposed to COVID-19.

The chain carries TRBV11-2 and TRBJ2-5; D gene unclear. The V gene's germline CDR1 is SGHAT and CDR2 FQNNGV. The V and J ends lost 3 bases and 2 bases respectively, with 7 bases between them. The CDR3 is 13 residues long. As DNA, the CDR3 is TGTGCCAGCAGCTTGGGCATACAAGAGACCCAGTACTTC. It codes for CASSLGIQETQYF.

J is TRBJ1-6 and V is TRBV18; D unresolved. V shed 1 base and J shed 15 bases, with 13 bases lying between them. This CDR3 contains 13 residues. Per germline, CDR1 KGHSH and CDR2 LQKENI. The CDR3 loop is CASSPQARQGLHF. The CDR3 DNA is TGTGCCAGCTCACCACAGGCCAGGCAAGGCCTCCACTTT.

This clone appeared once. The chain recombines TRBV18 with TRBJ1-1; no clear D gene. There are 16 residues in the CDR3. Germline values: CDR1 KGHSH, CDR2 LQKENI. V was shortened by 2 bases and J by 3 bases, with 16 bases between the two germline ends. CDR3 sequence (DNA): TGTGCCAGCTCACCATGGGCGGCGGGGATGGACACTGAAGCTTTCTTT. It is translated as CASSPWAAGMDTEAFF.

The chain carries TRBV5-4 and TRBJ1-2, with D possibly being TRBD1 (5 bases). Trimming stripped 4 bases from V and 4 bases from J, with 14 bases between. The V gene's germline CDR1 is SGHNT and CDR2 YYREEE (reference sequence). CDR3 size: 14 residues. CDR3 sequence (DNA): TGTGCCAGCAGCCCAGGCGGGGCTGGCTATGGCTACACCTTC. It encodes CASSPGGAGYGYTF.

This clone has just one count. The chain's CDR3 is CASSQVQGGGYTF. The CDR3 nucleotides read TGTGCCAGCAGCCAAGTCCAGGGCGGTGGCTACACCTTC. The rearrangement links TRBV14 to TRBJ1-2; D possibly corresponds to TRBD1 (5 bases). This CDR3 is 13 amino acids long. The germline V gene has CDR1 SGHDN and CDR2 FVKESK. V was trimmed by 1 base and J by 7 bases, leaving 10 bases between them.

CDR3: CASSPRGGSGGPRVRADTQYF. For the CDR3, the DNA is TGTGCCAGCAGCCCCCGTGGCGGTAGCGGGGGGCCGAGGGTCAGAGCAGATACGCAGTATTTT. The rearrangement joins TRBV28 to TRBJ2-3, with 10 nucleotides matching TRBD2. Germline V gene data show CDR1 as MDHEN and CDR2 as SYDVKM. V dropped 6 bases and J dropped 4; count of bases not matched to a gene: 25. The CDR3 has 21 residues. Looking up the rest from reference TRBV28 and TRBJ2-3 gives the full variable domain: DVKVTQSSRYLVKRTGEKVFLECVQDMDHENMFWYRQDPGLGLRLIYFSYDVKMKEKGDIPEGYSVSREKKERFSLILESASTNQTSMYLCASSPRGGSGGPRVRADTQYFGPGTRLTVL.

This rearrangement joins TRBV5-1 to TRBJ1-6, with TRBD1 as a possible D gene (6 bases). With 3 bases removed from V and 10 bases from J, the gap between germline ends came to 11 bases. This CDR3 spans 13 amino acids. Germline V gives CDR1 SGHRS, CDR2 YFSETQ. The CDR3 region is CASSSQGGSPLHF. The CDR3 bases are TGCGCCAGCAGCTCACAGGGCGGCTCACCCCTCCACTTT.

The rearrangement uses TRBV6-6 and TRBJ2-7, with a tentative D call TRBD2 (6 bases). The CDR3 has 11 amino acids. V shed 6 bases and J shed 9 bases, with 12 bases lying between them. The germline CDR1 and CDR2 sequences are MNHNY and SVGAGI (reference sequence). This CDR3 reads CASSMGGRQYF. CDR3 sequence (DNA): TGTGCCAGCAGCATGGGGGGTAGGCAGTACTTC.

The CDR3 spells CASKERPSTDTQYF. CDR3 in DNA: TGCGCCAGCAAAGAGCGGCCTAGCACAGATACGCAGTATTTT. The chain joins TRBV5-1 to TRBJ2-3; D is perhaps TRBD2 (5 bases). Germline V gene sequence: CDR1 SGHRS, CDR2 YFSETQ. This CDR3 region has 14 residues. Between the trimmed V and J ends, which lost 6 bases and 0 bases, there was a span of 11 bases.

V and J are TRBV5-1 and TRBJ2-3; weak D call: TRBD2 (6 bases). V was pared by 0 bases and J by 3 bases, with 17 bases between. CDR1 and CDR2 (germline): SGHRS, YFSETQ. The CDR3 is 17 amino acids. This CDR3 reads CASSLDGTLYGTDTQYF. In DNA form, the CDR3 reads TGCGCCAGCAGCTTGGATGGGACTTTGTATGGTACAGATACGCAGTATTTT. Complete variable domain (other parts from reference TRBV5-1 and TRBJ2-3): KAGVTQTPRYLIKTRGQQVTLSCSPISGHRSVSWYQQTPGQGLQFLFEYFSETQRNKGNFPGRFSGRQFSNSRSEMNVSTLELGDSALYLCASSLDGTLYGTDTQYFGPGTRLTVL.

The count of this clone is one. This CDR3 reads CASSSGISTGELFF. CDR3 nucleotide sequence: TGTGCCAGCTCCTCCGGGATTTCGACCGGGGAGCTGTTTTTT. The genes are TRBV18 and TRBJ2-2; D possibly corresponds to TRBD2 (5 bases). Germline CDR1 and CDR2: KGHSH and LQKENI. V gave up 6 bases and J gave up 5 bases, with 13 bases separating them. The CDR3 length is 14 residues.

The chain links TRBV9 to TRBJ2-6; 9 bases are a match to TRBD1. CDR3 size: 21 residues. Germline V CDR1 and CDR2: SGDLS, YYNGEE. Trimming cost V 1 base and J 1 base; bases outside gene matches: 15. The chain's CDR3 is CASSVPALVRDRVSGANVLTF. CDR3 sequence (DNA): TGTGCCAGCAGCGTACCGGCGTTGGTACGGGACAGGGTTTCTGGGGCCAACGTCCTGACTTTC.

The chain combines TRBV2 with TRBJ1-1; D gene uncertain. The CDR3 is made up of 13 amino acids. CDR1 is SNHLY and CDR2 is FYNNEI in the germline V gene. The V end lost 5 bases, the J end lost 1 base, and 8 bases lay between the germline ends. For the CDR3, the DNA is TGTGCCAGCAGTCGAGCCGGGAACACTGAAGCTTTCTTT. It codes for CASSRAGNTEAFF.

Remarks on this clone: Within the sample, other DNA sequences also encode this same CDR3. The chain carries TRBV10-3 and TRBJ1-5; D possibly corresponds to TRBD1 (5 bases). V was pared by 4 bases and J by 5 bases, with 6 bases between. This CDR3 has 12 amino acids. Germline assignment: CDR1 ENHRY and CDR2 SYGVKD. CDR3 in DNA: TGTGCCATCAGTGGGGGGGATCAGCCCCAGCATTTT. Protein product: CAISGGDQPQHF.

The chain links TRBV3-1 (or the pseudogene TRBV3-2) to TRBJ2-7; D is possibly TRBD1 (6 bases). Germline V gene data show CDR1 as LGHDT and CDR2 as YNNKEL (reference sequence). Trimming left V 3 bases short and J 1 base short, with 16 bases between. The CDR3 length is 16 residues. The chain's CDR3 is CASSQATGSRSYEQYF. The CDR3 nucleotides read TGTGCCAGCAGCCAGGCGACAGGATCAAGATCCTACGAGCAGTACTTC.

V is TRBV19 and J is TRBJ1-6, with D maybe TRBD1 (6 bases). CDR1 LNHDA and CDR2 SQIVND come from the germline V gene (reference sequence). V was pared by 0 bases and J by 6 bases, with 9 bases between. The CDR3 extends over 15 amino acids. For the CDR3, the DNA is TGTGCCAGTAGTATAGAGTGGACAGCTAATTCACCCCTCCACTTT. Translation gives CASSIEWTANSPLHF.

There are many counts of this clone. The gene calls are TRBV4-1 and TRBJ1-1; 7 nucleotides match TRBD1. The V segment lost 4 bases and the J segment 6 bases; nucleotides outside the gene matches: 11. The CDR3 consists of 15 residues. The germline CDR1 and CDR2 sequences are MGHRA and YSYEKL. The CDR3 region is CASSRETGMLAEAFF. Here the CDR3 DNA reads TGCGCCAGCAGCCGCGAGACAGGGATGTTGGCTGAAGCTTTCTTT.

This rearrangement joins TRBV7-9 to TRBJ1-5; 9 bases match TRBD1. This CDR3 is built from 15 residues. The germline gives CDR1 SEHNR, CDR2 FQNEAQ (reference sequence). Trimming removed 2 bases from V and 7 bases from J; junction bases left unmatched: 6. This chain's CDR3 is CASSLLGQGGQPQHF. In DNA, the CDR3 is TGTGCCAGCAGCTTATTGGGACAGGGTGGGCAGCCCCAGCATTTT.

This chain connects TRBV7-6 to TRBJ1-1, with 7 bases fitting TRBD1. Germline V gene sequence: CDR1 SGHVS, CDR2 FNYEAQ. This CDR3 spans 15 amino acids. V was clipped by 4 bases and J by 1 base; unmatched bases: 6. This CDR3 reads CASSSRTGENTEAFF. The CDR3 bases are TGTGCCAGCAGCTCCAGGACAGGCGAGAACACTGAAGCTTTCTTT.

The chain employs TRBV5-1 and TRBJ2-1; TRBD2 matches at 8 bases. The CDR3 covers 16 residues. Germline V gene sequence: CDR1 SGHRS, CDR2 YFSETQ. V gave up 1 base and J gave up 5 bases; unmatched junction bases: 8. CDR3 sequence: CASSLWSSGLNNEQFF. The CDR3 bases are TGCGCCAGCAGCTTGTGGTCTAGCGGGTTAAACAATGAGCAGTTCTTC.

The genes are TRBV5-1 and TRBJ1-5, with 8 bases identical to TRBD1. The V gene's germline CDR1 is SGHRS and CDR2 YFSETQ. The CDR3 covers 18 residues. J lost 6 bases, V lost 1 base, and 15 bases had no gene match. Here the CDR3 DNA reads TGCGCCAGCAGCTTGTACCCGGCGGGCCAGGGGGCGGGTCAGCCCCAGCATTTT. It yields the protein CASSLYPAGQGAGQPQHF.

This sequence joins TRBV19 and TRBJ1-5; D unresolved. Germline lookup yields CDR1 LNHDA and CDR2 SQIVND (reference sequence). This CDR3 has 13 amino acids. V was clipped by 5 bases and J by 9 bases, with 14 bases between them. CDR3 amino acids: CASSPSSRLPQHF. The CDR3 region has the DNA TGTGCCAGTAGTCCAAGTTCCAGATTGCCCCAGCATTTT. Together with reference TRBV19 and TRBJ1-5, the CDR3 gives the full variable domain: DGGITQSPKYLFRKEGQNVTLSCEQNLNHDAMYWYRQDPGQGLRLIYYSQIVNDFQKGDIAEGYSVSREKKESFPLTVTSAQKNPTAFYLCASSPSSRLPQHFGDGTRLSIL.

The CDR3 sequence is CASSARPGGYYGYTF. CDR3 DNA: TGTGCCAGCAGCGCCCGCCCAGGGGGATACTATGGCTACACCTTC. V and J are TRBV9 and TRBJ1-2; 7 bases fit TRBD1. This CDR3 comprises 15 residues. Trimming cost V 3 bases and J 3 bases; bases outside gene matches: 8. Germline V CDR1 and CDR2: SGDLS, YYNGEE.

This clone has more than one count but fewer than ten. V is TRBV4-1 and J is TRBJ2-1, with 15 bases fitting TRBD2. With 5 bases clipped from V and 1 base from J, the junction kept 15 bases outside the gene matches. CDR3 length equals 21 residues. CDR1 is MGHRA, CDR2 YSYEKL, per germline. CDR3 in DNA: TGCGCCAGCAGCACGCCCCCGCCAGGACTAGCGGGAGGGCCTTCCTACAATGAGCAGTTCTTC. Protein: CASSTPPPGLAGGPSYNEQFF.

The CDR3 DNA is TGTGCCAGCAGTGGGACTAGCGGGGGGGCCGATACGCAGTATTTT. It yields the protein CASSGTSGGADTQYF. The chain recombines TRBV6-4 with TRBJ2-3, with 15 positions matching TRBD2. Per germline, CDR1 MRHNA and CDR2 SNTAGT. The V gene end was trimmed by 4 bases and the J gene end by 6 bases; junction bases not matched to a gene: 2. The CDR3 totals 15 residues.